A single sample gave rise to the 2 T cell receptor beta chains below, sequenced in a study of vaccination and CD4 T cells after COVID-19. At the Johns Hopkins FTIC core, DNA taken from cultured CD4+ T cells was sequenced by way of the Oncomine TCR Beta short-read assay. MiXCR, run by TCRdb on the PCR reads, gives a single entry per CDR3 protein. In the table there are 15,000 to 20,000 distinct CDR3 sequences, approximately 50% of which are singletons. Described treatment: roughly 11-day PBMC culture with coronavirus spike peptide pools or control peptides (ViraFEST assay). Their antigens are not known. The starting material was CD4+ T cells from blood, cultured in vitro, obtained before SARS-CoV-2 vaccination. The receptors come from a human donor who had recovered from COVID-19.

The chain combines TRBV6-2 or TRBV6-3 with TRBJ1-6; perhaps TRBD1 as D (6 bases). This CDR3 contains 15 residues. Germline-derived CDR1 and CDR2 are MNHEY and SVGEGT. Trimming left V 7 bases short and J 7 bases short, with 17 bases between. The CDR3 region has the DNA TGTGCCAGCACCGACAGGACGGGGGGGAATTCACCCCTCCACTTT. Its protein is CASTDRTGGNSPLHF.

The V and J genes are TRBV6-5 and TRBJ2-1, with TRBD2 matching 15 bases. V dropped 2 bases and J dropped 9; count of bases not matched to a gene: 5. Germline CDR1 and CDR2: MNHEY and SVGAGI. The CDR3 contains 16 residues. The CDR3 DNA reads TGTGCCAGCAGTTACAGGACTAGCGGGGGGGCTACTGAGCAGTTCTTC. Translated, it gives CASSYRTSGGATEQFF.